The clone carrying this T cell receptor (beta chain) has more than one count but fewer than ten. Its antigen remains unknown. Among all donors, each was a healthy Caucasian. The sample belongs to a study of identical twins. CDR3 size: 17 residues. V dropped 4 bases and J dropped 0; count of bases not matched to a gene: 9. Looked up from germline, CDR1 is SEHNR and CDR2 is FQNEAQ (reference sequence). TCRdb used MiXCR to reprocess the 5' RACE reads, holding one entry per CDR3 protein. The sample contains hundreds of thousands of distinct CDR3 sequences, 8.6% of which appear only once. Notes on the study in general: Excess twin sharing in beta out-of-frame sequences was weaker.

The same specimen was also included in a second study, on yellow fever vaccine responses in identical twins.

The material sequenced was PBMCs. V and J are TRBV7-9 and TRBJ2-3, with TRBD2 matching over 8 bases. The sequence was obtained from a woman in her late teens or twenties in good health. CDR3 sequence: CASSSELADPSTDTQYF. The CDR3 region has the DNA TGTGCCAGCAGCTCAGAACTAGCGGACCCTAGCACAGATACGCAGTATTTT.